A single sample is the source of the 31 T cell receptor delta chains below, sequenced in a study of γδ T cells in repeated Plasmodium falciparum infection (TCRdb year 2021). For bulk TCR repertoire analysis, Vgamma9/Vdelta2+ and Vdelta2-negative gammadelta T cell populations were flow-sorted out of peripheral blood mononuclear cells. The library was obtained by multiplex PCR. TCRdb lists the instrument as Illumina MiSeq. TCRdb reprocessed the public data with the CATT caller; entries with the same nucleotide sequence were combined afterwards. The sample yields 45,000 to 70,000 delta-chain clones; 1.7% were counted once. Clones ranked in the top ten supply 15% of the sample. The sequencing sample was made of gamma-delta T cells from blood. The origin of the receptors is a pool of human donors (malaria-infected and uninfected, not separated).

In this sample, this clone turned up many times. One base separates it from a far larger clone, so it is likely a read error. Additional DNA sequences in this sample encode the identical CDR3. The rearrangement uses TRDV1 and TRDJ1, with TRDD3 matching 8 bases. TCRdb leaves out the J gene; it was filled in here by matching the DNA to germline. This CDR3 is 20 amino acids long. Germline V CDR1 and CDR2: TSWWSYY, QGS. Here the CDR3 DNA reads TGTGCTCTTGGGGAGTTACTCTGGGGGACGAGTTTAAAGTACACCGACAAACTCATCTTT. Its translation: CALGELLWGTSLKYTDKLIF.

As to this clone: TCRdb attributes to this sequence the protein of a much larger clone, which differs from the DNA translation at residue 11; a read error is likely, and the protein displayed is translated from the DNA. The chain is built from TRDV1 and TRDJ1; perhaps TRDD3 as D (5 bases). V lost 7 bases to trimming and J lost 4 bases, with 37 bases between them. CDR3 size: 21 residues. Germline CDR1 and CDR2: TSWWSYY and QGS. The CDR3 DNA reads as TGTGCTCTTGCCCAAGGGGACCTCCGTGACGCTGGAGGGCCCCTGAACGATAAACTCATCTTT. It specifies CALAQGDLRDAGGPLNDKLIF.

This clone appeared many times. V is TRDV1 and J is TRDJ1; 8 positions agree with TRDD2. V lost 5 bases, J lost 0 bases, and 17 bases stayed unmatched. The CDR3 spans 19 residues. Germline V gene sequence: CDR1 TSWWSYY, CDR2 QGS. The CDR3 region has the DNA TGTGCTCTTGGGAATAACCCGACTTCCTACGTTCCGTACACCGATAAACTCATCTTT. This encodes CALGNNPTSYVPYTDKLIF.

Note on this clone: Since a far larger clone is one base different, this is likely a read error. The sample carries other DNA sequences with the same CDR3. J is TRDJ1 and V is TRDV2; 8 bases fit TRDD3. No J gene is reported in TCRdb; it was inferred here by comparing the DNA with germline. V lost 5 bases, J lost 0 bases, and 13 bases stayed unmatched. The CDR3 length is 17 residues. The V gene's germline CDR1 is GEAIGNYY and CDR2 EKD. The CDR3 loop reads CACAPFWGKSYTDKLIF. CDR3 DNA: TGTGCCTGTGCCCCCTTCTGGGGGAAATCGTACACCGATAAACTCATCTTT.

This clone occurred many times. The translation of this DNA and the TCRdb protein of a much larger clone differ at residue 6, probably owing to a read error; the protein shown here is translated from the DNA. The chain uses TRDV1 and TRDJ1, with TRDD3 matching 10 bases. This CDR3 is built from 24 residues. Germline trimming cut 4 bases from V and 7 bases from J; bases unmatched to any gene: 36. Germline-derived CDR1 and CDR2 are TSWWSYY and QGS. Here the CDR3 reads CALGGGMPSYLSLLTGGFFGKLIF. In nucleotides, the CDR3 is TGTGCTCTTGGGGGAGGGATGCCTTCCTATCTCTCTCTCCTAACTGGGGGATTTTTCGGTAAACTCATCTTT.

A note on this clone: The likely explanation is a read error, given a far larger clone one base away. Within the sample, other DNA sequences also encode this same CDR3. The chain couples TRDV1 to TRDJ1, with 8 bases aligning to TRDD3. No J gene was available from TCRdb, and it was assigned here by a germline match of the DNA. Germline V lookup: CDR1 TSWWSYY, CDR2 QGS. The CDR3 has 21 amino acids. The CDR3 loop is CALGELTFGRLLGAYTDKLIF. The CDR3 DNA is TGTGCTCTCGGGGAACTAACCTTCGGTCGACTACTGGGGGCGTACACCGATAAACTCATCTTT.

Concerning this clone: The protein TCRdb gives is from a much larger clone and does not agree with this DNA's translation at residue 4, likely a read error; the protein shown here comes from the DNA. The rearrangement joins TRDV2 to TRDJ1, with 13 bases that match TRDD3. TCRdb carries no J gene annotation; the J gene was assigned here by matching the DNA with germline. The CDR3 extends over 17 amino acids. The germline V gene has CDR1 GEAIGNYY and CDR2 EKD. CDR3 residues: CACGTLTGGYAPDKLIF. CDR3 in DNA: TGTGCCTGTGGCACCCTTACTGGGGGATACGCCCCCGATAAACTCATCTTT.

Notes on this clone: The translation of this DNA and the TCRdb protein of a much larger clone differ at residue 14, probably owing to a read error; the protein shown here is translated from the DNA. Written as DNA, the CDR3 is TGTGCCTGTGACACCCCTTATCAGGCCTTCAAGGGGGATCCTGACACCGATAAACTCATCTTT. Translated, it gives CACDTPYQAFKGDPDTDKLIF. This rearrangement joins TRDV2 to TRDJ1, with 7 bases identical to TRDD3. The J gene was not available in TCRdb and was assigned here by matching the DNA to germline segments. Germline CDR1 GEAIGNYY, CDR2 EKD. With 0 bases clipped from V and 0 bases from J, the junction kept 21 bases outside the gene matches. The CDR3 is made up of 21 amino acids.

In this sample, this clone turned up many times. TCRdb's entry gives the protein of a much larger clone, which mismatches this DNA's translation at residue 10, likely from a read error; the protein reported here is translated from the DNA. The V gene is TRDV1, the J gene TRDJ1; D unresolved. Germline CDR1 TSWWSYY, CDR2 QGS. The CDR3 length is 16 residues. V was clipped by 2 bases and J by 0 bases, with 13 bases between them. The CDR3 sequence is CALGEIRQGHTDKLIF. CDR3 DNA: TGTGCTCTTGGGGAAATCCGTCAGGGGCACACCGATAAACTCATCTTT.

This clone was found a few times. The translation of this DNA and the TCRdb protein of a much larger clone differ at residue 6, probably owing to a read error; the protein shown here is translated from the DNA. The chain is built from TRDV1 and TRDJ1, with D uncertain. TCRdb does not report a J gene; here it was assigned by matching the DNA to germline references. Germline CDR1 and CDR2: TSWWSYY and QGS. Trimming cost V 2 bases and J 3 bases, with 10 bases left between them. The length of the CDR3 is 14 residues. The CDR3 bases are TGTGCTCTTGGGGAAATGGCCCCCCCCGATAAACTCATCTTT. Its translation is CALGEMAPPDKLIF.

This clone appeared a few times. The TCRdb protein comes from a much larger clone and disagrees with this DNA's translation at residue 19, likely due to a read error; the protein given here is derived from the DNA. V gene TRDV1 was called; the J gene was not; the table gives TRDD3 as D, unverified against the DNA. This CDR3 region has 21 residues. Germline V gene data show CDR1 as TSWWSYY and CDR2 as QGS. In DNA, the CDR3 is TGTGCTCTTGGGGAACGGTCTCGAGGGCTACCTTCTGGGGGATACACCGATAAGCACATCTTT. As protein: CALGERSRGLPSGGYTDKHIF.

This clone was counted a few times. This DNA translates differently at residue 15 from the TCRdb protein, which is that of a much larger clone; a read error is likely, and the protein shown is the DNA's own translation. The chain recombines TRDV1 with TRDJ1; 8 bases are a match to TRDD3. The CDR3 has 22 amino acids. Trimming took 4 bases from V and 0 from J; bases not matched to a gene: 25. The germline V gene has CDR1 TSWWSYY and CDR2 QGS. CDR3 sequence: CALGVIRPGWGLGDADTDKLIF. In nucleotides, the CDR3 is TGTGCTCTTGGGGTCATACGTCCCGGCTGGGGCTTGGGGGATGCTGACACCGATAAACTCATCTTT.

Turning to this clone: One base separates it from a far larger clone, so it is likely a read error. Other DNA sequences in this sample translate to the same CDR3. The rearrangement links TRDV2 to TRDJ1; 8 positions agree with TRDD3. Because TCRdb records no J gene, it was assigned here through a match of the DNA to germline. This CDR3 comprises 20 residues. The germline V gene has CDR1 GEAIGNYY and CDR2 EKD. The ends lost 3 bases at V and 0 bases at J; junction bases unmatched: 20. CDR3 protein: CACDSTGGPGWEGHTDKLIF. The CDR3 nucleotides read TGTGCCTGTGACTCTACTGGGGGCCCGGGATGGGAGGGGCACACCGATAAACTCATCTTT.

A remark on this clone: With a far larger clone one base away, a read error is the likely cause. Other DNA sequences in the sample encode the same CDR3. This rearrangement joins TRDV1 to TRDJ1, with D hard to call. The CDR3 length is 20 residues. The germline V gene has CDR1 TSWWSYY and CDR2 QGS. The V and J ends lost 1 base and 2 bases respectively, with 26 bases between them. This CDR3 reads CALGEPLFGVEPFWTDKLIF. CDR3 bases: TGTGCTCTTGGGGAACCCCTCTTCGGTGTGGAGCCGTTTTGGACCGATAAACTCATCTTT.

Details on this clone: A read error likely explains this, since a far larger clone differs by one base. The sample holds other DNA sequences that translate to the same CDR3. The chain is built from TRDV1 and TRDJ1, with a tentative D call TRDD3 (6 bases). TCRdb supplies no J gene; here it was assigned by aligning the nucleotide sequence to germline. The germline V gene encodes CDR1 TSWWSYY and CDR2 QGS. The CDR3 extends over 19 amino acids. CDR3 coding DNA: TGTGCTCTTGGGGAAAGGAGTACACCTACTGGGATGTACACTGATAAACTCATCTTT. Translating gives CALGERSTPTGMYTDKLIF.

This clone showed up many times. A far larger clone lies a single base away; this is likely a read error. The sample holds other DNA sequences that translate to the same CDR3. The V gene call reads TRDV1; no J gene was called; no check of the table's D call, TRDD3, against the DNA was made. The CDR3 has 16 amino acids. In germline, CDR1 is TSWWSYY, CDR2 QGS. CDR3 in amino acids: CALGDSWGGYTDKLIF. The CDR3 region has the DNA TGTGCTCTTGGGGATTCTTGGGGGGGGTACACCGATAAGCTCATCTTT.

In this sample, this clone turned up a few times. The TCRdb record carries a much larger clone's protein, which differs from this DNA's translation at residue 14; a read error is the likely cause, and the protein listed here is the DNA translation. The rearrangement joins TRDV3 to TRDJ1; 10 bases agree with TRDD3. CDR3 length: 20 amino acids. Germline V gene data show CDR1 as TVYSNPD and CDR2 as GDNSRS (reference sequence). The ends lost 3 bases at V and 0 bases at J; junction bases unmatched: 22. Written as DNA, the CDR3 is TGTGCCTTCTTAATCCGAGGGAAGAGGTACTGGGGGATCCACACCGATAAACTCATCTTT. This translates into CAFLIRGKRYWGIHTDKLIF.

With regard to this clone: The amino acid sequence in TCRdb belongs to a much larger clone and departs from this DNA's translation at residue 10, likely a sequencing read error; the sequence shown is translated from the DNA. V is TRDV2 and J is TRDJ1; TRDD3 matches 12 bases. The J gene was missing in TCRdb and was found by matching the end of the DNA to germline. The CDR3 totals 19 residues. The V and J ends lost 3 bases and 4 bases, in that order; junction bases with no gene match: 17. Germline-derived CDR1 and CDR2 are GEAIGNYY and EKD. The CDR3 reads CACDPAFLIAGGYVDKLIF. CDR3 DNA: TGTGCCTGTGACCCTGCCTTCCTAATAGCTGGGGGATACGTCGATAAACTCATCTTT.

This clone has only a few counts. TCRdb attributes to this sequence the protein of a much larger clone, which differs from the DNA translation at residue 8; a read error is likely, and the protein displayed is translated from the DNA. This rearrangement joins TRDV1 to TRDJ1; 9 bases agree with TRDD3. The J gene is not listed in TCRdb, so it was assigned here from a DNA match to germline. The CDR3 has 23 residues. Germline loops: CDR1 TSWWSYY, CDR2 QGS. V was clipped by 2 bases and J by 3 bases; unmatched bases: 28. The chain's CDR3 is CALGEWASLHIWGMSANPDKLIF. CDR3 nucleotide sequence: TGTGCTCTTGGGGAATGGGCCTCCCTACATATCTGGGGGATGTCAGCTAATCCCGATAAACTCATCTTT.

This clone occurred a few times. Since a far larger clone is one base different, this is likely a read error. Other DNA sequences in this sample translate to the same CDR3. This sequence joins TRDV1 and TRDJ1, with TRDD3 as a possible D gene (5 bases). Germline V gene sequence: CDR1 TSWWSYY, CDR2 QGS. The CDR3 is 14 amino acids. In DNA, the CDR3 is TGTGCTCTGGTCCCTGTGGGGAGGACCGATAAACTCATTTTT. This gives the protein CALVPVGRTDKLIF.

This clone was observed a handful of times. This DNA translates differently at residue 9 from the TCRdb protein, which is that of a much larger clone; a read error is likely, and the protein shown is the DNA's own translation. The chain links TRDV1 to TRDJ1; 7 bases line up with TRDD3. Because TCRdb records no J gene, it was assigned here through a match of the DNA to germline. Germline CDR1 TSWWSYY, CDR2 QGS. V lost 1 base, J lost 0 bases, and 35 bases stayed unmatched. This CDR3 region has 26 residues. The CDR3 spells CALGERCEPYRGISLLVPLYTDKLIF. The DNA for the CDR3 is TGTGCTCTTGGGGAACGGTGCGAGCCCTACCGGGGGATTTCCCTACTGGTTCCCTTGTACACCGATAAACTCATCTTT.

Note on this clone: This is likely an artifact of a read error, given a far larger clone one base away. Other DNA variants within this sample encode the same CDR3. The chain carries TRDV2 and TRDJ1; D is perhaps TRDD3 (5 bases). TCRdb records no J gene; here it was assigned by comparing the DNA to germline. This CDR3 has 19 amino acids. Germline CDR1 GEAIGNYY, CDR2 EKD. CDR3 residues: CACDIGGHGKDYDADKLIF. The CDR3 DNA follows: TGTGCTTGTGACATCGGGGGCCATGGGAAGGATTATGACGCCGATAAACTCATCTTT.

With regard to this clone: The protein that TCRdb holds for this DNA derives from a much larger clone and differs from the translated DNA at residue 3, which likely indicates a read error; the protein shown here is translated from the DNA. The chain has TRDV1 and TRDJ1; 7 bases map to TRDD3. No J segment appears in TCRdb, so it was assigned here by matching the sequence to germline. CDR1 is TSWWSYY, CDR2 QGS, per germline. The CDR3 loop spans 19 amino acids. For the CDR3, the DNA is TGTGCTTTTGGGGAGCCTAGTAGTCTGGGGGTCCACCACACCGATAAACTCATCTTT. Its protein is CAFGEPSSLGVHHTDKLIF.

This clone was counted between two and nine times. TCRdb's entry gives the protein of a much larger clone, which mismatches this DNA's translation at residue 3, likely from a read error; the protein reported here is translated from the DNA. V is TRDV1 and J is TRDJ1; 12 positions match TRDD3. The germline V gene has CDR1 TSWWSYY and CDR2 QGS. This CDR3 contains 23 residues. Here the CDR3 DNA reads TGTGCTCCTGGGGAACCACCCTTCCTCCCCCTACTGGGGGATACAACCTCCCGGAATAAACTCATCTTT. Its translation is CAPGEPPFLPLLGDTTSRNKLIF.

This clone has a handful of counts. This DNA's translation differs at residue 18 from TCRdb's protein, which comes from a much larger clone; a read error is likely, and the protein shown is translated from the DNA. This chain connects TRDV3 to TRDJ1; 10 nucleotides agree with TRDD3. Germline CDR1 TVYSNPD, CDR2 GDNSRS (reference sequence). The length of the CDR3 is 19 residues. The CDR3 DNA reads as TGTGCCTTTCAGTTCCTACCGGGATCGTACTGGGGGATTGGTGATAAACTCACCTTT. Translating it yields CAFQFLPGSYWGIGDKLTF.

On this clone itself: TCRdb records a much larger clone's protein for this DNA, with a difference at residue 15 that likely arises from a read error; the protein given is the translation of the DNA. The chain carries TRDV1 and TRDJ1, with a possible D match to TRDD3 (5 bases). The V gene's germline CDR1 is TSWWSYY and CDR2 QGS. Deletions cut 3 bases from V and 6 bases from J, with 29 bases between. This CDR3 is built from 19 residues. CDR3 region: CALGEHSLFWDWRTNKLIF. The CDR3 DNA reads TGTGCTCTTGGGGAGCATTCCCTTTTTTGGGATTGGCGAACCAATAAACTCATCTTT.

The table lists this clone with many counts. J is TRDJ1 and V is TRDV1; 9 bases map to TRDD3. TCRdb is silent on the J gene; assignment here came from matching the DNA to germline. Per the germline V gene, CDR1 is TSWWSYY and CDR2 is QGS. This CDR3 contains 24 residues. V shed 2 bases, J shed 3 bases, and the junction held 31 bases outside the gene matches. CDR3 in amino acids: CALGEEWALGGGYTGALGPDKLIF. In nucleotides, the CDR3 is TGTGCTCTTGGGGAAGAGTGGGCCTTAGGGGGGGGATACACCGGCGCTCTGGGACCCGATAAACTCATCTTT.

This clone was found a few times. A far larger clone lies a single base away; this is likely a read error. This sample includes further DNA sequences coding for the same CDR3. The chain recombines TRDV1 with TRDJ1, with TRDD3 matching 12 bases. This CDR3 region has 18 residues. Germline CDR1 reads TSWWSYY; CDR2 reads QGS. CDR3 in amino acids: CALGETPGGYGYTDKLIF. The CDR3 coding sequence is TGTGCTCTCGGGGAGACGCCTGGGGGATACGGGTACACCGATAAACTCATCTTT.

As concerns this clone: The protein TCRdb lists belongs to a much larger clone and differs from this DNA's translation at residue 6, which points to a read error; the protein shown is made from the DNA. V and J are TRDV1 and TRDJ1; TRDD2 matches 7 bases. Matching the DNA to germline supplied the J gene, which TCRdb does not give. The germline V gene has CDR1 TSWWSYY and CDR2 QGS. Trimming cost V 4 bases and J 1 base; bases outside gene matches: 24. The CDR3 totals 21 residues. The CDR3 reads CALGASFLTGSERRCTDKLIF. The CDR3 bases are TGTGCTCTTGGGGCCTCCTTCCTGACCGGGTCTGAGAGACGTTGCACCGATAAACTCATCTTT.

This clone was seen a handful of times. The mismatch at residue 5 between this DNA's translation and the TCRdb protein of a much larger clone likely reflects a read error; the protein shown is translated from the DNA. V and J are TRDV1 and TRDJ1; 13 bases map to TRDD3. Germline V gene data show CDR1 as TSWWSYY and CDR2 as QGS. With 4 bases clipped from V and 1 base from J, the junction kept 27 bases outside the gene matches. This CDR3 contains 24 residues. The CDR3 here is CALGGGLPTFFTGGYADPTDKLIF. CDR3 DNA sequence: TGTGCTCTTGGGGGCGGCCTTCCTACGTTCTTTACTGGGGGATACGCGGACCCCACCGATAAACTCATCTTT.

This clone was seen more than once but under ten times. A far larger clone is one nucleotide away, so this likely arose from a read error. Other DNA sequences within the sample encode an identical CDR3. The J gene is uncalled and the V gene is TRDV1; TRDD3, the table's D call, lacks a check against the DNA. The CDR3 runs 21 residues. CDR1 is TSWWSYY, CDR2 QGS, per germline. CDR3 sequence (DNA): TGTGCTCTTGGGGTGCAGCCTTCCCACACCTTATGGGGGATAAGGGTAGATAAACTCACCTTT. It encodes CALGVQPSHTLWGIRVDKLTF.